A selection of T cell receptor beta chains follows, all from one sample in a study of T-cell memory formation after mild COVID-19. Via MiXCR, TCRdb re-called the 5' RACE reads, giving one row per CDR3 protein. Of about 190,000 distinct CDR3 sequences in the sample, 20% to 25% were seen once. The sample consisted of PBMCs or a T cell subset sorted from them (not recorded which). The origin of the receptors is an adult woman who had mild COVID-19 (a few samples of this study predate the infection). Cell type and time point are not known. The CDR3 runs from the conserved cysteine through the conserved F or W. D genes are given only for firm matches. Clone size is not always given. Where it is, it says once, few, many or a class for expanded clones.

CDR3 protein,CDR3 DNA,CDR3 length,J gene,clone size,D gene,V gene
CAVRGQGANTGELFF,TGTGCCGTCCGGGGGCAGGGAGCGAACACCGGGGAGCTGTTTTTT,15,TRBJ2-2,few,.,TRBV3-1
CASSFMGSGNEQFF,TGTGCCAGCAGTTTTATGGGGTCGGGGAATGAGCAGTTCTTC,14,TRBJ2-1,.,.,TRBV12-3/TRBV12-4
CASLGTDTQYF,TGTGCCAGCTTGGGGACAGATACGCAGTATTTT,11,TRBJ2-3,.,.,TRBV6-5
CASSQDLGGSSYEQYF,TGCGCCAGCAGCCAAGATCTGGGCGGGAGCTCCTACGAGCAGTACTTC,16,TRBJ2-7,.,TRBD2,TRBV4-3
CASSLDSRSSGSYNEQFF,TGTGCCAGCAGCTTAGATTCTCGGTCTAGCGGATCCTACAATGAGCAGTTCTTC,18,TRBJ2-1,.,TRBD2,TRBV11-2
CASSSPGTGLSYEQYF,TGTGCCAGCAGTTCCCCCGGGACAGGGCTCTCCTACGAGCAGTACTTC,16,TRBJ2-7,.,TRBD1,TRBV28
CASSQKQGGWGTDTQYF,TGTGCCAGCAGCCAGAAACAGGGAGGGTGGGGCACAGATACGCAGTATTTT,17,TRBJ2-3,.,.,TRBV3-1
CASSMGQGIGYEQYF,TGTGCCAGCAGCATGGGACAGGGGATCGGCTACGAGCAGTACTTC,15,TRBJ2-7,.,TRBD1,TRBV12-3/TRBV12-4
CASSSGPGQYYEQYF,TGTGCCAGCAGCAGTGGACCGGGACAGTACTACGAGCAGTACTTC,15,TRBJ2-7,few,TRBD1,TRBV7-9
CASSQEATAGGIFTDTQYF,TGCGCCAGCAGCCAAGAAGCCACGGCGGGGGGGATCTTCACAGATACGCAGTATTTT,19,TRBJ2-3,few,TRBD2,TRBV4-1
CATSRAVGDYEQYF,TGTGCCACCAGCAGAGCTGTAGGCGACTACGAGCAGTACTTC,14,TRBJ2-7,few,.,TRBV15
CASSLQDTGELFF,TGTGCCAGCAGTTTACAGGACACCGGGGAGCTGTTTTTT,13,TRBJ2-2,.,.,TRBV27
CASSYTGGVSNEKLFF,TGTGCCAGCAGTTACACCGGGGGGGTCTCTAATGAAAAACTGTTTTTT,16,TRBJ1-4,few,.,TRBV6-5
CSAPGTSGYEQYF,TGCAGTGCCCCCGGGACTAGCGGCTACGAGCAGTACTTC,13,TRBJ2-7,.,TRBD2,TRBV20-1
CASSPPTGRGYEQYF,TGTGCCAGCAGCCCTCCGACAGGGAGGGGGTACGAGCAGTACTTC,15,TRBJ2-7,.,.,TRBV7-9
CSDRGNTEAFF,TGCAGCGACAGGGGGAACACTGAAGCTTTCTTT,11,TRBJ1-1,.,TRBD1,TRBV20-1
CASSSLWTGRYNEQFF,TGTGCCAGCAGTTCCCTTTGGACAGGGAGATACAATGAGCAGTTCTTC,16,TRBJ2-1,few,TRBD1,TRBV27
CASSLERWNGYTF,TGCGCCAGCAGCTTGGAACGATGGAATGGCTACACCTTC,13,TRBJ1-2,.,.,TRBV5-1